The 23 T cell receptor beta chains below all came from one sample that was sequenced in a study of cytomegalovirus exposure and HLA in healthy donors. Vbeta (60) and Jbeta (13) primers were used in the PCR. TCRdb's table, derived via immunoSEQ multiplex PCR, lists solely in-frame clones and lacks some. This sample has around 130,000 clones, with 82% found just once. Source material: PBMCs. The origin of the receptors is a boy younger than 18 in good health and CMV-seronegative.

The CDR3 nucleotides read TGTGCCAGCAGCCTAGGGGGTAGCTTCTACGAGCAGTACTTC. Amino acids: CASSLGGSFYEQYF. The rearrangement links TRBV5-8 to TRBJ2-7, with D possibly TRBD1 on 6 matching bases. The CDR3 runs to 14 residues. The V gene lost 4 bases and the J gene lost 3 bases, with 14 bases spanning the gap. Germline lookup yields CDR1 SGHTS and CDR2 YDEGEE.

This clone was observed a handful of times. The CDR3 reads CASRGLAQETQYF. The CDR3 region has the DNA TGTGCCAGTAGAGGACTAGCGCAAGAGACCCAGTACTTC. The rearrangement joins TRBV19 to TRBJ2-5; 9 bases line up with TRBD2. The CDR3 is 13 residues long. V lost 6 bases and J lost 2; bases outside the gene matches: 1. Germline values: CDR1 LNHDA, CDR2 SQIVND (reference sequence).

The chain is built from TRBV7-9 and TRBJ2-1; TRBD2 matches at 8 bases. J was trimmed by 0 bases and V by 1 base; bases with no gene match: 8. The CDR3 consists of 18 residues. Per the germline V gene, CDR1 is SEHNR and CDR2 is FQNEAQ (reference sequence). The CDR3 coding sequence is TGTGCCAGCAGCTTAGTTCCCAGCGGGAGTACCTCCTACAATGAGCAGTTCTTC. This translates into CASSLVPSGSTSYNEQFF.

The chain employs TRBV6-4 and TRBJ2-1; no definite D call. The CDR3 has 16 residues. Between the trimmed V and J ends, which lost 4 bases and 0 bases, there was a span of 13 bases. Germline loops: CDR1 MRHNA, CDR2 SNTAGT. CDR3 DNA sequence: TGTGCCAGCAGTGGCCTCCCAGCGAACTCCTACAATGAGCAGTTCTTC. Its protein product is CASSGLPANSYNEQFF.

The chain carries TRBV5-1 and TRBJ1-2, with a possible D match to TRBD1 (5 bases). CDR3 length equals 15 residues. Per the germline V gene, CDR1 is SGHRS and CDR2 is YFSETQ. The ends were cut back, 4 bases at V and 6 bases at J, with 19 bases in the middle. This chain's CDR3 is CASSPPQGGIDGYTF. The DNA for the CDR3 is TGCGCCAGCAGCCCTCCCCAGGGCGGTATTGATGGCTACACCTTC. Combining the CDR3 with reference TRBV5-1 and TRBJ1-2 gives the whole variable domain KAGVTQTPRYLIKTRGQQVTLSCSPISGHRSVSWYQQTPGQGLQFLFEYFSETQRNKGNFPGRFSGRQFSNSRSEMNVSTLELGDSALYLCASSPPQGGIDGYTFGSGTRLTVV.

The chain employs TRBV7-6 and TRBJ2-1; D might be TRBD2 (6 bases). The V and J ends lost 1 base and 0 bases respectively, with 16 bases between them. The V gene's germline CDR1 is SGHVS and CDR2 FNYEAQ. The CDR3 consists of 18 residues. The CDR3 loop reads CASSLGIPGASSYNEQFF. CDR3 nucleotides: TGTGCCAGCAGCTTAGGGATACCGGGAGCTAGCTCCTACAATGAGCAGTTCTTC.

The chain employs TRBV15 and TRBJ2-7, with D possibly TRBD2 on 6 matching bases. Germline CDR1 and CDR2: LNHNV and YYDKDF (reference sequence). This CDR3 contains 15 residues. V lost 3 bases and J lost 1, with 13 bases in between. The CDR3 nucleotides are TGTGCCACCAGCAGGGGTAGCGGAAGGTCCTACGAGCAGTACTTC. This encodes CATSRGSGRSYEQYF.

The rearrangement joins TRBV7-2 to TRBJ2-3, with 7 bases that match TRBD2. CDR3 size: 18 residues. The V gene's germline CDR1 is SGHTA and CDR2 FQGNSA. Unmatched junction bases numbered 22, after V lost 5 bases and J lost 8 bases. In DNA, the CDR3 is TGTGCCAGCAGCAACTTCAATCCAGGCGGGAGAATCCCTGCTACGCAGTATTTT. Translating gives CASSNFNPGGRIPATQYF.

This CDR3 reads CASSQVGRGNEQFF. The DNA for the CDR3 is TGCGCCAGCAGCCAAGTAGGGCGGGGGAATGAGCAGTTCTTC. V and J are TRBV4-1 and TRBJ2-1, with 7 bases lining up with TRBD2. Germline-derived CDR1 and CDR2 are MGHRA and YSYEKL. Unmatched junction bases numbered 4, after V lost 1 base and J lost 7 bases. This CDR3 spans 14 amino acids.

The sample holds a few counts of this clone. This sequence joins TRBV30 and TRBJ2-5; the D gene is possibly TRBD2 (5 bases). Germline-derived CDR1 and CDR2 are GTSNPN and SVGIG (reference sequence). This CDR3 region has 13 residues. The V end lost 4 bases, the J end lost 11 bases, and 20 bases lay between the germline ends. CDR3: CAWKESRTGEQYF. The CDR3 DNA reads TGTGCCTGGAAAGAGAGTCGGACCGGGGAGCAGTACTTC. Supplemented by reference TRBV30 and TRBJ2-5, the full variable domain reads SQTIHQWPATLVQPVGSPLSLECTVEGTSNPNLYWYRQAAGRGLQLLFYSVGIGQISSEVPQNLSASRPQDRQFILSSKKLLLSDSGFYLCAWKESRTGEQYFGPGTRLLVL.

The rearrangement joins TRBV5-6 to TRBJ2-3, with D unresolved. CDR1 is SGHDT, CDR2 YYEEEE, per germline. This CDR3 has 14 residues. The V end was cut by 0 bases, the J end by 4 bases, with 9 bases between. For the CDR3, the DNA is TGTGCCAGCAGCTTGGTGGGCTTCCCAGATACGCAGTATTTT. Its protein is CASSLVGFPDTQYF.

This clone was counted between two and nine times. This rearrangement joins TRBV2 to TRBJ1-2; 9 bases are shared with TRBD1. The V gene end was trimmed by 5 bases and the J gene end by 2 bases; junction bases not matched to a gene: 6. Germline lookup yields CDR1 SNHLY and CDR2 FYNNEI. This CDR3 contains 15 residues. The CDR3 loop reads CASSYDRGRNYGYTF. DNA of the CDR3: TGTGCCAGCAGTTACGACAGGGGGAGAAACTATGGCTACACCTTC. Combining the CDR3 with reference TRBV2 and TRBJ1-2 gives the whole variable domain EPEVTQTPSHQVTQMGQEVILRCVPISNHLYFYWYRQILGQKVEFLVSFYNNEISEKSEIFDDQFSVERPDGSNFTLKIRSTKLEDSAMYFCASSYDRGRNYGYTFGSGTRLTVV.

The chain carries TRBV15 and TRBJ2-3; D may be TRBD2 (7 bases). V was pared by 3 bases and J by 2 bases, with 12 bases between. The CDR3 length is 15 residues. Germline CDR1 and CDR2: LNHNV and YYDKDF (reference sequence). CDR3 region: CATSRWGGLTDTQYF. DNA of the CDR3: TGTGCCACCAGCAGGTGGGGGGGGCTCACAGATACGCAGTATTTT.

The rearrangement uses TRBV7-6 and TRBJ1-5; D possibly corresponds to TRBD1 (6 bases). Germline CDR1 reads SGHVS; CDR2 reads FNYEAQ. The CDR3 runs 14 residues. V lost 5 bases to trimming and J lost 7 bases, with 15 bases between them. The CDR3 DNA sequence: TGTGCCAGCAGCGAGGGGGGGCAAGGGCAGCCCCAGCATTTT. Encoded protein: CASSEGGQGQPQHF.

This chain uses TRBV6-5 with TRBJ1-2; 8 bases match TRBD1. The CDR3 has 15 amino acids. V trimming: 2 bases; J trimming: 3 bases; junction bases outside the gene matches: 5. The germline CDR1 and CDR2 sequences are MNHEY and SVGAGI. The CDR3 loop reads CASSYRGRGHYGYTF. CDR3 nucleotides: TGTGCCAGCAGTTACAGGGGCAGGGGGCACTATGGCTACACCTTC.

The CDR3 reads CAISDNSVSNQPQHF. The CDR3 nucleotides read TGTGCCATCAGTGACAACAGTGTAAGCAATCAGCCCCAGCATTTT. The rearrangement joins TRBV10-3 to TRBJ1-5; D not resolved. CDR3 length equals 15 residues. Germline V CDR1 and CDR2: ENHRY, SYGVKD. The V end lost 3 bases, the J end lost 1 base, and 10 bases lay between the germline ends.

This chain joins TRBV19 and TRBJ2-5; TRBD2 agrees at 7 bases. The germline CDR1 and CDR2 sequences are LNHDA and SQIVND (reference sequence). V shed 3 bases and J 4 bases; nucleotides not matched to a gene: 5. This CDR3 is 14 amino acids long. CDR3 amino acids: CASSIAGVGETQYF. CDR3 sequence (DNA): TGTGCCAGTAGTATCGCGGGAGTAGGAGAGACCCAGTACTTC.

Details on this clone: Other nucleotide sequences in the sample specify the same CDR3. The chain joins TRBV7-9 to TRBJ2-7, with D unclear. Germline values: CDR1 SEHNR, CDR2 FQNEAQ (reference sequence). The CDR3 runs to 12 residues. V was clipped by 1 base and J by 3 bases, with 4 bases between them. CDR3 DNA sequence: TGTGCCAGCAGCTTAGTCAGCTACGAGCAGTACTTC. Encoded protein: CASSLVSYEQYF.

The V gene is TRBV5-6, the J gene TRBJ2-1, with D uncertain. There are 12 residues in the CDR3. In germline, CDR1 is SGHDT, CDR2 YYEEEE. Trimming removed 2 bases from V and 6 bases from J, with 6 bases in between. The DNA for the CDR3 is TGTGCCAGCAGCTTCCCCAGCAATGAGCAGTTCTTC. As protein: CASSFPSNEQFF.

The chain combines TRBV7-2 with TRBJ1-1, with 7 nucleotides matching TRBD1. Per germline, CDR1 SGHTA and CDR2 FQGNSA. The CDR3 is made up of 17 amino acids. Trimming removed 3 bases from V and 0 bases from J; junction bases left unmatched: 10. CDR3 in amino acids: CASSFGGQEFMNTEAFF. The CDR3, as DNA: TGTGCCAGCAGCTTCGGAGGACAGGAATTCATGAACACTGAAGCTTTCTTT.

The chain joins TRBV10-3 to TRBJ2-7; 11 positions match TRBD1. This CDR3 contains 15 residues. V was clipped by 6 bases and J by 3 bases; unmatched bases: 7. Germline CDR1 and CDR2: ENHRY and SYGVKD. The CDR3 sequence: CAIRETGTGGYEQYF. CDR3 in DNA: TGTGCCATCAGGGAGACCGGGACAGGGGGCTACGAGCAGTACTTC.

This clone came up a few times. This CDR3 reads CASSLVGGRGETQYF. CDR3 in DNA: TGTGCCAGCAGCTTAGTGGGAGGGAGAGGAGAGACCCAGTACTTC. The rearrangement uses TRBV11-2 and TRBJ2-5, with TRBD2 matching over 7 bases. The CDR3 runs to 15 residues. Per germline, CDR1 SGHAT and CDR2 FQNNGV. J was trimmed by 4 bases and V by 1 base; bases with no gene match: 6.

The chain has TRBV4-2 and TRBJ2-3, with 8 bases identical to TRBD2. The trim removed 1 base at V and 2 bases at J, leaving 5 bases unmatched. Germline CDR1 is LGHNA and CDR2 is YNFKEQ. CDR3 length equals 16 residues. CDR3 loop: CASSQVHGRATDTQYF. CDR3 sequence (DNA): TGTGCCAGCAGCCAAGTTCACGGGAGGGCCACAGATACGCAGTATTTT.